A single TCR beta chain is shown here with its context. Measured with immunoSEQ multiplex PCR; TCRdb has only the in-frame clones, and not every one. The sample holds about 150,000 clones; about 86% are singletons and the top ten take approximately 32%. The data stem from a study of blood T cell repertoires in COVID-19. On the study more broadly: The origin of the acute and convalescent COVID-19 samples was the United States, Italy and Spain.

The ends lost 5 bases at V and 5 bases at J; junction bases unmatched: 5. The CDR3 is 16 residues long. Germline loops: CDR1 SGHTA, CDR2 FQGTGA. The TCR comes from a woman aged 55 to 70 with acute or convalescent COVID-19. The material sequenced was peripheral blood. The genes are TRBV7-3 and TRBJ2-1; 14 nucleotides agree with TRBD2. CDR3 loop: CASSPWTSGGHNEQFF. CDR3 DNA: TGTGCCAGCAGCCCATGGACTAGCGGGGGGCACAATGAGCAGTTCTTC.